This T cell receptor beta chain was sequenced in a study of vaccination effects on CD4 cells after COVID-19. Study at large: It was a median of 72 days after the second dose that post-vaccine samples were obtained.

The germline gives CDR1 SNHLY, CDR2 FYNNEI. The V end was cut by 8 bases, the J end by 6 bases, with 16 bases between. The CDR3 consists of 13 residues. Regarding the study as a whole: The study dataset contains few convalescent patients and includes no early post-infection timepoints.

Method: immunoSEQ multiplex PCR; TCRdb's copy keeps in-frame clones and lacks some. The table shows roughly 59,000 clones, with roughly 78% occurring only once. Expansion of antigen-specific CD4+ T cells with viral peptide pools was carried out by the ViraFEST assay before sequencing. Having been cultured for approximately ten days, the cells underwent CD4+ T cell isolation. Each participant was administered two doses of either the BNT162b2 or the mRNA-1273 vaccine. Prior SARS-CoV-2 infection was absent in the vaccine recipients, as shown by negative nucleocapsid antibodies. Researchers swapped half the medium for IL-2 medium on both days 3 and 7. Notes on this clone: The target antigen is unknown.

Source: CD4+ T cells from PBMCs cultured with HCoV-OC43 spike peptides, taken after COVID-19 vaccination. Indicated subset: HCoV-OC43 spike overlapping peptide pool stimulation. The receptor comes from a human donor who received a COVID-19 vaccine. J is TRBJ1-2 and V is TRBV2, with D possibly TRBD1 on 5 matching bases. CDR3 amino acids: CASVEQGRNGYTF. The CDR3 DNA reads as TGTGCCAGCGTCGAGCAGGGAAGGAATGGCTACACCTTC.